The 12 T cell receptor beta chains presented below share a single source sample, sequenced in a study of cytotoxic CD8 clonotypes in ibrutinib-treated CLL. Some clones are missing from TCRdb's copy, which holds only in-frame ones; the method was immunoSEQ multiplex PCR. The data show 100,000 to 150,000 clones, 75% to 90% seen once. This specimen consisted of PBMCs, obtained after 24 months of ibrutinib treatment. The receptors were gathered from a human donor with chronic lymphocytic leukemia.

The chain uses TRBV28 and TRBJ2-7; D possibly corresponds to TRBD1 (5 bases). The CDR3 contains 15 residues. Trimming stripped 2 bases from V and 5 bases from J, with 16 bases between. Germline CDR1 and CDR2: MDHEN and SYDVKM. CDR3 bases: TGTGCCAGCAGTTTACCGCTGAGCAGGGTAAACGAGCAGTACTTC. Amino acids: CASSLPLSRVNEQYF. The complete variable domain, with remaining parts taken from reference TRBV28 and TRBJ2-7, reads DVKVTQSSRYLVKRTGEKVFLECVQDMDHENMFWYRQDPGLGLRLIYFSYDVKMKEKGDIPEGYSVSREKKERFSLILESASTNQTSMYLCASSLPLSRVNEQYFGPGTRLTVT.

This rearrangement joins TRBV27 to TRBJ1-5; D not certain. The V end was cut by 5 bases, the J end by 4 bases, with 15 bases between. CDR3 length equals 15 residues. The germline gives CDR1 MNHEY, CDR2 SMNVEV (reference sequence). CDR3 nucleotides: TGTGCCAGCAGTCCGGGAGGGATGGGGAATCAGCCCCAGCATTTT. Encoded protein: CASSPGGMGNQPQHF.

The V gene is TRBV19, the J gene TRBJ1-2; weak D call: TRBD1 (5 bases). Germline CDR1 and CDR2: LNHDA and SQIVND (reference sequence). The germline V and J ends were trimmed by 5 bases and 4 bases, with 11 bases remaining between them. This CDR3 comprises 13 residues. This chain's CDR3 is CASSEGQVYGYTF. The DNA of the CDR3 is TGTGCCAGTAGTGAAGGACAAGTCTATGGCTACACCTTC.

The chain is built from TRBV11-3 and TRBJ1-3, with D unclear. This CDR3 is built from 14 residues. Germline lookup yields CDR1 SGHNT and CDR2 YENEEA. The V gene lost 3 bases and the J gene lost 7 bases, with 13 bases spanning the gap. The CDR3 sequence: CASSFPGTANTIYF. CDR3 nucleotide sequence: TGTGCCAGCAGCTTCCCCGGAACTGCTAACACCATATATTTT.

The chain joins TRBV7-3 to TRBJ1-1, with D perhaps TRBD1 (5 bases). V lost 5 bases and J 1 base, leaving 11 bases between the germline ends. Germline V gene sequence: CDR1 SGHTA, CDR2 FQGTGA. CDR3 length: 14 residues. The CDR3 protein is CASSPRQSNTEAFF. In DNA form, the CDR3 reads TGTGCCAGCAGCCCCCGACAGTCGAACACTGAAGCTTTCTTT.

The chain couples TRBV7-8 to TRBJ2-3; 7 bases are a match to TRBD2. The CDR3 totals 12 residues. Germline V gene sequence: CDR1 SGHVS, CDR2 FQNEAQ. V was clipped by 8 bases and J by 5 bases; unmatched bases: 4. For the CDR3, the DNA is TGTGCCAGCGGAGCGGGAAAAGATACGCAGTATTTT. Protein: CASGAGKDTQYF.

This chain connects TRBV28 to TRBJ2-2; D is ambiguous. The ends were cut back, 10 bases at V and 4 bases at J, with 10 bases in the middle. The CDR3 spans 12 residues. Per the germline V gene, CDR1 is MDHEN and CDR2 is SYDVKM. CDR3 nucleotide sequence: TGTGCCACCCCGGACCTCACCGGGGAGCTGTTTTTT. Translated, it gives CATPDLTGELFF.

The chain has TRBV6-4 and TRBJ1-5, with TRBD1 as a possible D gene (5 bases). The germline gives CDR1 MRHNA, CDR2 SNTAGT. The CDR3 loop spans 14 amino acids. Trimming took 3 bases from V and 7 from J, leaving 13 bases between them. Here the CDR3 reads CASSEIGGGQPQHF. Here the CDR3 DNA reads TGTGCCAGCAGTGAGATCGGGGGTGGACAGCCCCAGCATTTT.

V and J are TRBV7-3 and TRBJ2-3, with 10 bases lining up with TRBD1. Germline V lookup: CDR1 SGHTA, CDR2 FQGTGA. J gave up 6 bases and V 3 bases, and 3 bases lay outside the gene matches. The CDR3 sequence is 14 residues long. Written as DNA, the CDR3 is TGTGCCAGCAGCTTGACAGGGGGCTTGGATACGCAGTATTTT. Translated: CASSLTGGLDTQYF.

The CDR3 is CASSPRPDRSYEQYF. The CDR3 nucleotides read TGTGCCAGCTCACCACGGCCCGACAGATCCTACGAGCAGTACTTC. The rearrangement joins TRBV18 to TRBJ2-7; tentative D call: TRBD1 (5 bases). Trimming took off 1 base at V and 1 base at J, with 11 bases between the two ends. The CDR3 runs to 15 residues. Germline lookup yields CDR1 KGHSH and CDR2 LQKENI. The full variable domain, completed using reference TRBV18 and TRBJ2-7, is NAGVMQNPRHLVRRRGQEARLRCSPMKGHSHVYWYRQLPEEGLKFMVYLQKENIIDESGMPKERFSAEFPKEGPSILRIQQVVRGDSAAYFCASSPRPDRSYEQYFGPGTRLTVT.

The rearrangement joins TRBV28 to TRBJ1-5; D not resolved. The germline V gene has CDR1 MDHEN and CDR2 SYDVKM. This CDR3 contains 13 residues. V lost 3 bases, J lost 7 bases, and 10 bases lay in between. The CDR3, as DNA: TGTGCCAGCAGTTTTGGCGGAAGCCAGCCCCAGCATTTT. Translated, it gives CASSFGGSQPQHF.

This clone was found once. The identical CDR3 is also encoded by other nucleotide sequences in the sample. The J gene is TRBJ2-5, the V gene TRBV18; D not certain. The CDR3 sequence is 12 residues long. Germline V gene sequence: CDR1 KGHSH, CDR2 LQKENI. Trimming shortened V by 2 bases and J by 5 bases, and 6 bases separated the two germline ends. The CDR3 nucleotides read TGTGCCAGCTCACCATCTGGGGAGACCCAGTACTTC. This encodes CASSPSGETQYF.